Below, 18 T cell receptor beta chains from the same sample are listed, as sequenced in a study of Tregs in tolerant kidney transplant recipients. The method was immunoSEQ multiplex PCR; TCRdb's version includes in-frame clones alone and lacks a portion of them. Of under 300,000 clones in the sample, about 80% were seen once. The sequencing input was CD4+ T cells from blood. These receptors originate from a human donor in good health.

This chain links TRBV19 with TRBJ2-5, with a weak D call TRBD1 (6 bases). The CDR3 runs 16 residues. CDR1 is LNHDA and CDR2 is SQIVND in the germline V gene (reference sequence). Trimming left V 8 bases short and J 2 bases short, with 21 bases between. CDR3 nucleotides: TGTGCCAGTGAGGACCAGCAGGGGCCCCCTCAAGAGACCCAGTACTTC. It specifies CASEDQQGPPQETQYF.

The chain has TRBV6-1 and TRBJ1-5, with D possibly being TRBD1 (6 bases). This CDR3 contains 15 residues. Germline CDR1 and CDR2: MNHNS and SASEGT. The V end lost 3 bases, the J end lost 4 bases, and 13 bases lay between the germline ends. CDR3 loop: CASSELRGVNQPQHF. The CDR3 DNA reads as TGTGCCAGCAGTGAGCTCAGGGGTGTTAATCAGCCCCAGCATTTT.

In this sample, this clone turned up once. V usage is TRBV6-6 and J usage is TRBJ2-3; D perhaps matches TRBD2 (5 bases). The CDR3 has 13 residues. The V end lost 6 bases, the J end lost 2 bases, and 9 bases lay between the germline ends. Germline CDR1 MNHNY, CDR2 SVGAGI (reference sequence). The CDR3 region is CASRADSTDTQYF. The CDR3 DNA reads as TGTGCCAGCAGAGCGGACTCCACAGATACGCAGTATTTT.

The table lists this clone with a count of one. The chain carries TRBV6-1 and TRBJ2-5, with TRBD2 identical over 7 bases. The closer fit of TRBJ2-7 to the DNA end suggests the J call may be wrong. This CDR3 region has 15 residues. Germline lookup yields CDR1 MNHNS and CDR2 SASEGT. Here the CDR3 DNA reads TGTGCCAGCAGGGCCCCGCCAGCTAGCGGCTACGAGCAGTACTTC. This translates into CASRAPPASGYEQYF.

The chain couples TRBV6-5 to TRBJ2-1, with no clear D. Germline V gene lookup returns CDR1 MNHEY and CDR2 SVGAGI. Between the trimmed V and J ends, which lost 6 bases and 0 bases, there was a span of 6 bases. The CDR3 spans 13 residues. The CDR3 reads CASRAGSYNEQFF. The DNA for the CDR3 is TGTGCCAGCAGAGCTGGCTCCTACAATGAGCAGTTCTTC.

The chain has TRBV14 and TRBJ2-7; D is uncertain. CDR1 and CDR2 (germline): SGHDN, FVKESK. V was shortened by 1 base and J by 5 bases, with 3 bases between the two germline ends. The CDR3 length is 11 residues. The CDR3 is CASSQVHEQYF. CDR3 DNA sequence: TGTGCCAGCAGCCAAGTTCACGAGCAGTACTTC.

V and J are TRBV2 and TRBJ1-1, with D possibly matching TRBD1 (5 bases). The CDR3 totals 15 residues. Looked up from germline, CDR1 is SNHLY and CDR2 is FYNNEI. V was clipped by 6 bases and J by 3 bases, with 17 bases between them. Here the CDR3 DNA reads TGTGCCAGCAGCCCGTTGAAGGGGAGCGACACTGAAGCTTTCTTT. Protein: CASSPLKGSDTEAFF.

The chain joins TRBV7-8 to TRBJ2-2; 8 nucleotides line up with TRBD2. The junction had 9 bases not matched to a gene; V was cut back by 7 bases and J by 5 bases. There are 15 residues in the CDR3. The germline gives CDR1 SGHVS, CDR2 FQNEAQ. This chain's CDR3 is CASTQAGGRTGELFF. In DNA, the CDR3 is TGTGCCAGCACCCAGGCGGGGGGTAGGACCGGGGAGCTGTTTTTT.

This chain connects TRBV19 to TRBJ1-5; unclear D gene. V lost 8 bases and J 3 bases, leaving 17 bases between the germline ends. Germline V gene sequence: CDR1 LNHDA, CDR2 SQIVND (reference sequence). The CDR3 length is 15 residues. As DNA, the CDR3 is TGTGCCAGTGGCGGCCGGCTTGGTCCCAATCAGCCCCAGCATTTT. Translating it yields CASGGRLGPNQPQHF.

This clone was seen once. The rearrangement uses TRBV7-8 and TRBJ2-7; 13 positions match TRBD2. Germline-derived CDR1 and CDR2 are SGHVS and FQNEAQ. There are 15 residues in the CDR3. J lost 4 bases, V lost 4 bases, and 4 bases had no gene match. CDR3 protein: CASSSTSGRRYEQYF. The CDR3 region has the DNA TGTGCCAGCAGCTCGACTAGCGGGAGGCGGTACGAGCAGTACTTC.

The table lists this clone with a count of one. J is TRBJ2-3 and V is TRBV7-3, with TRBD2 matching over 12 bases. The CDR3 is made up of 15 amino acids. From germline, CDR1 is SGHTA and CDR2 FQGTGA. The trim removed 2 bases at V and 4 bases at J, leaving 1 base unmatched. The CDR3, as DNA: TGTGCCAGCAGCTTATCTAGCGGGGGGGCAGATACGCAGTATTTT. This codes for CASSLSSGGADTQYF.

The chain joins TRBV4-2 to TRBJ2-2; D gene unclear. CDR1 LGHNA and CDR2 YNFKEQ come from the germline V gene. Trimming cost V 4 bases and J 4 bases, with 10 bases left between them. The CDR3 is made up of 14 amino acids. The CDR3 is CASSPRSITGELFF. As DNA, the CDR3 is TGTGCCAGCAGCCCCCGTTCCATCACCGGGGAGCTGTTTTTT.

The chain employs TRBV29-1 and TRBJ2-5; tentatively, D is TRBD2 (6 bases). The J call may be wrong; the DNA end is better matched by TRBJ2-7. The germline gives CDR1 SQVTM, CDR2 ANQGSEA. The CDR3 sequence is 11 residues long. The CDR3 sequence is CSVVEGHEQYF. The CDR3 bases are TGCAGCGTTGTGGAGGGGCACGAGCAGTACTTC.

The rearrangement uses TRBV7-9 and TRBJ2-7; no definite D call. This CDR3 contains 17 residues. The V gene lost 4 bases and the J gene lost 0 bases, with 19 bases spanning the gap. CDR1 is SEHNR and CDR2 is FQNEAQ in the germline V gene (reference sequence). The CDR3 DNA is TGTGCCAGCAGCTCGCCCAGTTTTAAGGAAAACTCCTACGAGCAGTACTTC. Its translation is CASSSPSFKENSYEQYF.

The chain has TRBV4-1 and TRBJ2-3; D is ambiguous. Trimming pared 0 bases from V and 1 base from J, leaving 8 bases between. This CDR3 contains 15 residues. Per the germline V gene, CDR1 is MGHRA and CDR2 is YSYEKL. The CDR3 protein is CASSQDPHRTDTQYF. The CDR3 bases are TGCGCCAGCAGCCAAGATCCCCACCGCACAGATACGCAGTATTTT.

The CDR3 protein is CASSLYRPGLAKNIQYF. DNA for the CDR3: TGTGCCAGCAGCTTATACCGACCGGGACTAGCCAAAAACATTCAGTACTTC. The chain links TRBV7-8 to TRBJ2-4, with D possibly matching TRBD2 (6 bases). V lost 2 bases to trimming and J lost 0 bases, with 14 bases between them. CDR3 length equals 17 residues. Germline V lookup: CDR1 SGHVS, CDR2 FQNEAQ.

The chain is built from TRBV5-1 and TRBJ2-3; 7 bases match TRBD1. J gave up 4 bases and V 5 bases, and 7 bases lay outside the gene matches. The CDR3 totals 14 residues. Germline-derived CDR1 and CDR2 are SGHRS and YFSETQ. CDR3 DNA sequence: TGCGCCAGCAGGATTCAGGGGGTATCAGATACGCAGTATTTT. The encoded protein is CASRIQGVSDTQYF.

This chain connects TRBV5-4 to TRBJ1-5; D remains ambiguous. The CDR3 is 13 amino acids. V was clipped by 0 bases and J by 6 bases, with 7 bases between them. The germline V gene encodes CDR1 SGHNT and CDR2 YYREEE (reference sequence). The CDR3 nucleotides read TGTGCCAGCAGCTTGGAATTTGGTCAGCCCCAGCATTTT. Protein product: CASSLEFGQPQHF.